This is a list of T cell receptor beta chains from one sample in a study of pediatric ulcerative colitis. Clones were read by immunoSEQ multiplex PCR, and TCRdb kept only the in-frame ones, dropping some. This sample has about 35,000 clones, with about three quarters found just once. Sequencing input: gut tissue. The receptors were gathered from a boy under 18 with mild ulcerative colitis. Each CDR3 is given with its conserved first and last residue. The D gene is left open where the match is weak. The size of a clone is reported for some rows only, either as once, few or many, or as a class for expanded clones.

cdr3_nt	cdr3_aa	v_call	j_call	d_call	clone_size
TGTGCCAGCAGGCCAACAGGGATCGGGGAGCTGTTTTTT	CASRPTGIGELFF	TRBV6-1	TRBJ2-2	NA	NA
TGTGCCATCAGTGAGTCAACAATCGGGGGCTACACCTTC	CAISESTIGGYTF	TRBV10-3	TRBJ1-2	NA	NA
TGTGCCAGCGCCCGACCATTCACTGAAGCTTTCTTT	CASARPFTEAFF	TRBV2	TRBJ1-1	NA	NA
TGTGCCAGCAGCGTAACGCAGGGCACAGATACGCAGTATTTT	CASSVTQGTDTQYF	TRBV9	TRBJ2-3	NA	few
TGTGCCAGCAGCTTTGGGACAGGGGTCAATGAGCAGTTCTTC	CASSFGTGVNEQFF	TRBV5-6	TRBJ2-1	TRBD1	NA
TGTGCCTGGAGTTCAAAGGGACCGATCTACGAGCAGTACTTC	CAWSSKGPIYEQYF	TRBV30	TRBJ2-7	NA	NA
TGTGCCAGCAGCTTAGATGGACAGGGTGGTGGTTCACCCCTCCACTTT	CASSLDGQGGGSPLHF	TRBV7-6	TRBJ1-6	TRBD1	few
TGTGCCAGCAGTGAAGCATGGGAGACCCAGTACTTC	CASSEAWETQYF	TRBV6-1	TRBJ2-5	NA	few
TGTGCCAGCAGCTTAGCAGGGGCAGATACGCAGTATTTT	CASSLAGADTQYF	TRBV7-9	TRBJ2-3	NA	NA
TGTGCCTGGAGCCAGGACTCCTACGAGCAGTACTTC	CAWSQDSYEQYF	TRBV30	TRBJ2-7	NA	NA
TGTGCCAGCAGCTTGGATCTCGTGGCTAATTCACCCCTCCACTTT	CASSLDLVANSPLHF	TRBV5-4	TRBJ1-6	NA	few
TGTGCCATCAGTGGGGGTCCCGGGACAGGGAACCCTGAAGCTTTCTTT	CAISGGPGTGNPEAFF	TRBV10-3	TRBJ1-1	TRBD1	NA
TGTGCCAGCAGCTTACTAGCGAGGGAAAACATTCAGTACTTC	CASSLLARENIQYF	TRBV11-2	TRBJ2-4	NA	NA
TGCGCCAGCAGCCTCACCCAGGGGAGCTGGGCCAAAAACATTCAGTACTTC	CASSLTQGSWAKNIQYF	TRBV4-1	TRBJ2-4	NA	NA
TGTGCCAGCAGCGTAGGCGGGGGGTACACCGGGGAGCTGTTTTTT	CASSVGGGYTGELFF	TRBV9	TRBJ2-2	TRBD2	NA
TGTGCCAGCAGCTTAGGGGGAGGGGCTGAATATGGCTACACCTTC	CASSLGGGAEYGYTF	TRBV11-2	TRBJ1-2	NA	NA
TGCGCCAGCAGCCGTGGGACAGGGGGCGGAGAGACCCAGTACTTC	CASSRGTGGGETQYF	TRBV4-1	TRBJ2-5	TRBD1	NA
TGTGCCAGCAGCTTGACCCCAGGGAGTTCGAACACCGGGGAGCTGTTTTTT	CASSLTPGSSNTGELFF	TRBV5-4	TRBJ2-2	NA	NA
TGCGCCAGCAGCCCCCGGACTAGCCTTGCAGATACGCAGTATTTT	CASSPRTSLADTQYF	TRBV4-1	TRBJ2-3	TRBD2	NA
TGCGCCAGCAGCCCCGGGCCCCAGCGGGGATACGAGCAGTACTTC	CASSPGPQRGYEQYF	TRBV5-1	TRBJ2-7	TRBD2	once
TGTGCCAGCAGTTATGGGCCAGCATCCAACTATGGCTACACCTTC	CASSYGPASNYGYTF	TRBV6-5	TRBJ1-2	NA	NA
TGCGCCAGCAGTGAGTCGACGGTGGAGGGTTACTACGAGCAGTACTTC	CASSESTVEGYYEQYF	TRBV10-2	TRBJ2-7	NA	few
TGCAGCGCCGACGGACAGTTGAACACTGAAGCTTTCTTT	CSADGQLNTEAFF	TRBV29-1	TRBJ1-1	NA	NA
TGTGCCAGCAGCTCACAGGGGGGGCCCGAGGAGACCCAGTACTTC	CASSSQGGPEETQYF	TRBV5-4	TRBJ2-5	NA	NA
TGTGCCAGCTCACCACCGTTTGGACAGGGTAAAGAGACCCAGTACTTC	CASSPPFGQGKETQYF	TRBV18	TRBJ2-5	TRBD1	NA
TGTGCCAGCTCGTACCGGGACAGGGGGCCGACTGAAGCTTTCTTT	CASSYRDRGPTEAFF	TRBV18	TRBJ1-1	TRBD1	NA
TGTGCCAGCAGCTTCACAGACGGGGGGGGCGGTGCCATTCAGTACTTC	CASSFTDGGGGAIQYF	TRBV5-8	TRBJ2-4	TRBD2	NA
TGTGCCTGGCGAAAACTAGCGGGGGTAGGCAATGAGCAGTTCTTC	CAWRKLAGVGNEQFF	TRBV30	TRBJ2-1	TRBD2	NA
TGTGCCAGCAGCATGACAGGGATCGGTGGGGGCTACACCTTC	CASSMTGIGGGYTF	TRBV7-2	TRBJ1-2	TRBD1	NA
TGTGCCAGCAGCTCCAACCTAGGGGATGGCTACACCTTC	CASSSNLGDGYTF	TRBV11-2	TRBJ1-2	NA	NA
TGTGCCACCAGCAGAGATTTTCTAGTTAAAGAGACCCAGTACTTC	CATSRDFLVKETQYF	TRBV15	TRBJ2-5	NA	NA
TGTGCCTGGAGTCGGGGATTGAACACTGAAGCTTTCTTT	CAWSRGLNTEAFF	TRBV30	TRBJ1-1	NA	NA
TGTGCCAGCAGCTTATGGCCGGTCTCCTATAATTCACCCCTCCACTTT	CASSLWPVSYNSPLHF	TRBV13	TRBJ1-6	NA	NA
TGTGCCAGCAGCTTGTACCTAGGGACAGGGGCCTACGAGCAGTACTTC	CASSLYLGTGAYEQYF	TRBV7-6	TRBJ2-7	TRBD1	few
TGTGCCAGCAGCCCCAGGGTAAACTATGGCTACACCTTC	CASSPRVNYGYTF	TRBV14	TRBJ1-2	NA	NA
TGTGCCAGCAGCCAGACCTGGGCCCAGGACACTGAAGCTTTCTTT	CASSQTWAQDTEAFF	TRBV6-5	TRBJ1-1	NA	NA
TGTGCCAGCAGCTTGGGCCTGCAGGGGGCTGTCAATGAGCAGTTCTTC	CASSLGLQGAVNEQFF	TRBV5-4	TRBJ2-1	TRBD1	NA
TGTGCCAGACCAGCCCGAACATTCTATGGCTACACCTTC	CARPARTFYGYTF	TRBV6-1	TRBJ1-2	NA	NA
TGTGCCACCGGTACCACGGAGACAGGCCACGAGCAGTACTTC	CATGTTETGHEQYF	TRBV10-3	TRBJ2-7	NA	NA
TGTGCCAGCAGCCCGGGACAGGGGGTTCCCCACGAGCAGTACTTC	CASSPGQGVPHEQYF	TRBV7-3	TRBJ2-7	TRBD1	NA
TGTGCCAGCAGCTTATTGGTGGGGGTAGGGGAGACCCAGTACTTC	CASSLLVGVGETQYF	TRBV7-9	TRBJ2-5	NA	NA
TGTGCCAGCAGTGAAGGCAAGGGACTAGGGTGGGCTGAGCAGTTCTTC	CASSEGKGLGWAEQFF	TRBV2	TRBJ2-1	TRBD2	once
TGTGCCATCAGTGAGCCCGGACAGGGGACGAACACTGAAGCTTTCTTT	CAISEPGQGTNTEAFF	TRBV10-3	TRBJ1-1	TRBD1	NA
TGTGCCAGCAGCCCTATCGGAGGTACTATAGACACTGAAGCTTTCTTT	CASSPIGGTIDTEAFF	TRBV5-4	TRBJ1-1	NA	NA
TGCGCCAGCAGGTGGGGGCAAGACCACTCTGGAAACACCATATATTTT	CASRWGQDHSGNTIYF	TRBV5-1	TRBJ1-3	NA	NA
TGCGCCAGCAGCCAACCAACTAGGGGAGGAAACAATGAGCAGTTCTTC	CASSQPTRGGNNEQFF	TRBV4-1	TRBJ2-1	NA	NA
TGTGCCAGCAGTTTATCACAGGGAAGCTTGGCTGAAGCTTTCTTT	CASSLSQGSLAEAFF	TRBV27	TRBJ1-1	NA	NA
TGTGCCAGCAGTAGGGACAGACTTAATGGCTACACCTTC	CASSRDRLNGYTF	TRBV6-5	TRBJ1-2	TRBD1	NA
TGTGCCAGCAGTCCCTGGACTAGCGGGGGCCACACAGATACGCAGTATTTT	CASSPWTSGGHTDTQYF	TRBV2	TRBJ2-3	TRBD2	NA
TGCAGCGTTGAAGGAGCGGAGAACACAGATACGCAGTATTTT	CSVEGAENTDTQYF	TRBV29-1	TRBJ2-3	NA	few
TGTGCCAGCAGCTACCCGACAGGTCCTAAAGAGCAGTACTTC	CASSYPTGPKEQYF	TRBV5-8	TRBJ2-7	NA	NA
TGTGCCAGCAGTGAGTGGCACAGGATAAATGAAAAACTGTTTTTT	CASSEWHRINEKLFF	TRBV6-1	TRBJ1-4	NA	NA
TGTGCCAGCAGCTTAGCCGTCTGGCAGGGGGACTATGGCTACACCTTC	CASSLAVWQGDYGYTF	TRBV7-2	TRBJ1-2	TRBD1	NA
TGTGCCATCAGTGAACGGCGGGAGAATTACAATGAGCAGTTCTTC	CAISERRENYNEQFF	TRBV10-3	TRBJ2-1	TRBD2	NA
TGTGCCAGCAGCTTGGTCGGCAGGGGGAACACTGAAGCTTTCTTT	CASSLVGRGNTEAFF	TRBV5-8	TRBJ1-1	NA	NA
TGTGCCAGCAGCTTAGGTTTCGCAGGGAGGGAGGCTGATCAGCCCCAGCATTTT	CASSLGFAGREADQPQHF	TRBV7-6	TRBJ1-5	NA	few